Following are 22 T cell receptor beta chains from one sample sequenced in a study of T cells in Graves' hyperthyroidism and ophthalmopathy. Amplification of TCR beta CDR3 regions used RNA as the template. The HTBI primer set was used in a first-round RT-PCR of the TCR CDR3. TCRdb reanalysed the multiplex PCR reads using MiXCR and keeps one entry per CDR3 protein. Altogether approximately 530,000 distinct CDR3 sequences are present, approximately 20% being singletons, with the ten largest covering roughly 50%. The sample consisted of blood. The receptor source for this set is a middle-aged man with Graves' ophthalmopathy.

This clonotype was seen more than once but under ten times. This chain joins TRBV20-1 and TRBJ1-1; D remains unclear. The CDR3 runs to 13 residues. Trimming took 8 bases from V and 0 from J, leaving 13 bases between them. The germline gives CDR1 DFQATT, CDR2 SNEGSKA (reference sequence). CDR3 nucleotides: TGCAGTTCCCGGGAGGGAATGAACACTGAAGCTTTCTTT. Protein: CSSREGMNTEAFF.

This clonotype showed up just a few times. The V call is TRBV3-1, the J call TRBJ2-3, with TRBD2 matching over 9 bases. The CDR3 is 16 amino acids. V lost 1 base to trimming and J lost 2 bases; unmatched junction nucleotides: 4. Germline V gene sequence: CDR1 LGHDT, CDR2 YNNKEL (reference sequence). In nucleotides, the CDR3 is TGTGCCAGCAGCCAAGGAGCGGGGGGCCCCACAGATACGCAGTATTTT. Translated, it gives CASSQGAGGPTDTQYF.

The CDR3 loop is CASAKGAINYGYTF. The CDR3 coding sequence is TGTGCCAGCGCAAAGGGAGCTATTAACTATGGCTACACCTTC. The chain employs TRBV27 and TRBJ1-2; D not resolved. Germline CDR1 reads MNHEY; CDR2 reads SMNVEV (reference sequence). V lost 8 bases and J 1 base, leaving 14 bases between the germline ends. The CDR3 contains 14 residues.

The chain combines TRBV7-6 with TRBJ2-1, with 10 positions matching TRBD2. Losses at the gene ends were 5 bases for V and 0 bases for J; bases not matched to a gene: 7. The CDR3 runs to 17 residues. The germline V gene encodes CDR1 SGHVS and CDR2 FNYEAQ. The CDR3 DNA sequence: TGTGCCAGCAGCCCGATAGCGGGAGGAAGCTCCTACAATGAGCAGTTCTTC. This sequence encodes CASSPIAGGSSYNEQFF.

This clonotype was picked up many times. The chain employs TRBV3-1 and TRBJ2-3; D gene ambiguous. Trimming removed 0 bases from V and 9 bases from J, with 10 bases in between. CDR1 is LGHDT, CDR2 YNNKEL, per germline (reference sequence). The CDR3 contains 13 residues. CDR3 coding DNA: TGTGCCAGCAGCCAAGAAGGAGCACTAACGCAGTATTTT. Its translation: CASSQEGALTQYF.

The J gene is TRBJ2-2, the V gene TRBV5-8, with 9 bases aligning to TRBD1. The CDR3 totals 16 residues. J was trimmed by 3 bases and V by 5 bases; bases with no gene match: 8. Germline CDR1 reads SGHTS; CDR2 reads YDEGEE. In DNA, the CDR3 is TGTGCCAGCAGTACTGGGGACAGGGTGGACACCGGGGAGCTGTTTTTT. This gives the protein CASSTGDRVDTGELFF.

Only a few counts were recorded for this clonotype. J is TRBJ2-7 and V is TRBV18; D might be TRBD2 (5 bases). This CDR3 spans 15 amino acids. Trimming stripped 6 bases from V and 2 bases from J, with 17 bases between. The V gene's germline CDR1 is KGHSH and CDR2 LQKENI. DNA of the CDR3: TGTGCCAGCTCTCCGTCGGGGAGTTCGCCCTACGAGCAGTACTTC. The encoded protein is CASSPSGSSPYEQYF.

This clonotype was counted ten times or more. The chain uses TRBV28 and TRBJ2-3; TRBD2 matches at 10 bases. Germline assignment: CDR1 MDHEN and CDR2 SYDVKM. The CDR3 sequence is 15 residues long. V gave up 2 bases and J gave up 3 bases; unmatched junction bases: 2. CDR3 sequence: CASSLLGLATDTQYF. Here the CDR3 DNA reads TGTGCCAGCAGTTTACTGGGACTAGCGACAGATACGCAGTATTTT.

The chain couples TRBV5-1 to TRBJ1-2; D unclear. The V and J ends lost 0 bases and 0 bases respectively, with 18 bases between them. This CDR3 is built from 18 residues. Germline CDR1 and CDR2: SGHRS and YFSETQ. CDR3 nucleotide sequence: TGCGCCAGCAGCTTGGTCCCGTTAGGATCGGAAGCTAACTATGGCTACACCTTC. Its translation is CASSLVPLGSEANYGYTF.

The V gene is TRBV6-2 or TRBV6-3, the J gene TRBJ2-7, with TRBD2 matching 10 bases. The CDR3 covers 13 residues. CDR1 and CDR2 (germline): MNHEY, SVGEGT. V lost 11 bases to trimming and J lost 5 bases; unmatched junction nucleotides: 9. For the CDR3, the DNA is TGTGCCGCACGCATAGCGGGAGGCCACGAGCAGTACTTC. Protein: CAARIAGGHEQYF.

As concerns this clonotype: A much larger clone sits a single nucleotide away, making a read error possible. The chain has TRBV2 and TRBJ2-1, with a weak D call TRBD1 (5 bases). Germline CDR1 and CDR2: SNHLY and FYNNEI. Trimming left V 4 bases short and J 10 bases short, with 11 bases between. This CDR3 has 12 amino acids. The CDR3: CASSAWGGEQFF. The CDR3 coding sequence is TGTGCCAGCAGTGCATGGGGCGGCGAGCAGTTCTTC.

This clonotype was detected ten times or more. V is TRBV28 and J is TRBJ1-2; 8 nucleotides agree with TRBD1. The CDR3 runs to 15 residues. Looked up from germline, CDR1 is MDHEN and CDR2 is SYDVKM. The trim removed 5 bases at V and 3 bases at J, leaving 8 bases unmatched. Here the CDR3 reads CASSPLRGRDYGYTF. The CDR3 coding sequence is TGTGCCAGCAGTCCTCTCAGGGGGCGCGACTATGGCTACACCTTC.

The V gene is TRBV7-3, the J gene TRBJ2-1; 10 positions agree with TRBD2. Germline-derived CDR1 and CDR2 are SGHTA and FQGTGA. This CDR3 is built from 15 residues. V shed 5 bases, J shed 4 bases, and the junction held 5 bases outside the gene matches. The CDR3 DNA reads TGTGCCAGCAGCAGCACTAGCGGGGATTACAATGAGCAGTTCTTC. Its translation is CASSSTSGDYNEQFF.

In this sample, this clonotype turned up a few times. This chain uses TRBV5-1 with TRBJ2-1; 9 nucleotides match TRBD2. V lost 1 base, J lost 0 bases, and 8 bases stayed unmatched. Germline CDR1 SGHRS, CDR2 YFSETQ. This CDR3 is 18 amino acids long. CDR3 amino acids: CASSLKGLASSSYNEQFF. CDR3 bases: TGCGCCAGCAGCTTGAAAGGACTAGCGAGTAGCTCCTACAATGAGCAGTTCTTC.

This clonotype was seen many times. The chain employs TRBV3-1 and TRBJ2-1; unclear D gene. The CDR3 is 12 residues long. CDR1 and CDR2 from the germline V gene are LGHDT and YNNKEL (reference sequence). V shed 4 bases and J shed 5 bases, with 6 bases lying between them. This chain's CDR3 is CASSLRDNEQFF. CDR3 nucleotide sequence: TGTGCCAGCAGCCTACGGGACAATGAGCAGTTCTTC.

The chain employs TRBV11-2 and TRBJ2-1, with 9 bases fitting TRBD2. V was clipped by 8 bases and J by 7 bases; unmatched bases: 21. Germline V gene data show CDR1 as SGHAT and CDR2 as FQNNGV. The CDR3 has 18 amino acids. The chain's CDR3 is CASGYPPTGTSRRNEQFF. Here the CDR3 DNA reads TGTGCCAGCGGATACCCCCCTACCGGGACTAGCAGAAGGAATGAGCAGTTCTTC.

The V and J genes are TRBV18 and TRBJ1-4; no definite D call. V lost 5 bases, J lost 0 bases, and 4 bases lay in between. The CDR3 runs 13 residues. Germline assignment: CDR1 KGHSH and CDR2 LQKENI. The CDR3 sequence: CASSEATNEKLFF. The DNA for the CDR3 is TGTGCCAGCTCAGAGGCAACTAATGAAAAACTGTTTTTT.

There are many counts of this clonotype. CDR3 amino acids: CSVGEHPNTGELFF. CDR3 sequence (DNA): TGCAGCGTTGGCGAACACCCGAACACCGGGGAGCTGTTTTTT. This chain connects TRBV29-1 to TRBJ2-2; D call uncertain. CDR1 is SQVTM and CDR2 is ANQGSEA in the germline V gene. V was shortened by 4 bases and J by 0 bases, with 9 bases between the two germline ends. The CDR3 sequence is 14 residues long.

This sequence joins TRBV9 and TRBJ2-7, with a weak D call TRBD1 (6 bases). Germline CDR1 and CDR2: SGDLS and YYNGEE. The CDR3 totals 14 residues. V lost 2 bases and J 7 bases, leaving 16 bases between the germline ends. The CDR3, as DNA: TGTGCCAGCAGCGTCAGGGGTACGCCTGGGGAGCAGTACTTC. Its protein product is CASSVRGTPGEQYF.

This rearrangement joins TRBV7-9 to TRBJ2-2, with D uncertain. Germline lookup yields CDR1 SEHNR and CDR2 FQNEAQ (reference sequence). The CDR3 contains 15 residues. Between the trimmed V and J ends, which lost 1 base and 2 bases, there was a span of 8 bases. CDR3 in amino acids: CASSLDDINTGELFF. The DNA of the CDR3 is TGTGCCAGCAGCTTAGATGACATCAACACCGGGGAGCTGTTTTTT.

V usage is TRBV10-3 and J usage is TRBJ1-6; the match to TRBD1 covers 8 bases. The CDR3 extends over 14 amino acids. CDR1 is ENHRY and CDR2 is SYGVKD in the germline V gene. V shed 2 bases, J shed 14 bases, and the junction held 8 bases outside the gene matches. CDR3 in DNA: TGTGCCATCAGTGAGGGACAGGGCACTCTGACCCTCCACTTT. It is translated as CAISEGQGTLTLHF.

Only a few counts were recorded for this clonotype. The CDR3: CASSSDRARSPLHF. DNA for the CDR3: TGTGCCAGCAGCTCGGACAGGGCCCGGTCACCCCTCCACTTT. This rearrangement joins TRBV5-8 to TRBJ1-6; TRBD1 matches at 8 bases. The junction had 6 bases not matched to a gene; V was cut back by 3 bases and J by 10 bases. The CDR3 is 14 residues long. The germline CDR1 and CDR2 sequences are SGHTS and YDEGEE.